The TCR beta chain described here comes from a study of blood T cell repertoires in COVID-19. Overall study context: Researchers got acute and convalescent COVID-19 samples from the United States, Italy and Spain. T cells, B-cell-depleted T cells, or PBMCs provided the cDNA or gDNA that served as material.

In the study's own analysis: Amplification of reference gene primers provided the estimated nucleated cell counts. The data were produced by immunoSEQ multiplex PCR, yet TCRdb's version contains in-frame clones alone and is incomplete. V, J and clone size derive from that table, while D and trimming were established from the DNA sequence. The data show about 100,000 clones, 70% to 80% seen once. This sequence was found in a human donor in a cohort sampled during active COVID-19. The sample comprised peripheral blood.

The CDR3 sequence is CASSKPGQGNTEAFF. The CDR3 bases are TGTGCCAGCAGTAAACCGGGACAGGGTAACACTGAAGCTTTCTTT. The chain carries TRBV6-5 and TRBJ1-1; 9 bases are shared with TRBD1. V shed 5 bases, J shed 2 bases, and the junction held 6 bases outside the gene matches. The germline V gene encodes CDR1 MNHEY and CDR2 SVGAGI. This CDR3 spans 15 amino acids.